This TCR beta chain was observed in a study of cytomegalovirus exposure and HLA in healthy donors. Overall study findings and caveats: Presence/absence analyses treated sequencing depth as roughly uniform across donors. In a later analysis, TCR beta V- and J-gene trimming was associated with a missense DCLRE1C variant. The authors later found HLA-associated TCR beta chains more clonally expanded than equally common others.

Trimming removed 5 bases from V and 4 bases from J; junction bases left unmatched: 8. The germline gives CDR1 SGHTA, CDR2 FQGNSA. The CDR3 length is 17 residues. The primer mix had 60 Vbeta and 13 Jbeta primers. Only in-frame clones appear in the TCRdb table, and some are missing; sequencing was by immunoSEQ multiplex PCR. The table records roughly 180,000 clones, around 80% of them present only once. Comments on this clone: The antigen is not known.

The sequencing sample was made of PBMCs. The sequence derives from a female donor in good health and CMV-seronegative. This chain uses TRBV7-2 with TRBJ2-1; 13 bases are shared with TRBD2. The CDR3 protein is CASSPTRTSGGYNEQFF. CDR3 DNA: TGTGCCAGCAGCCCCACCCGGACTAGCGGGGGTTACAATGAGCAGTTCTTC.